The 23 T cell receptor beta chains in this list originate from one sample, sequenced in a study of blood T cell repertoires in COVID-19 (dated by TCRdb to about 2020). The library came from the immunoSEQ multiplex PCR assay. In TCRdb, the immuneACCESS table is reduced to in-frame sequences with V and J assigned. These tables do not hold every clone; where another copy was compared, an unresolved V gene accounts for under half, and the others remain unexplained. This sample holds a few hundred thousand clones; nearly 90% were observed only once. About 2% of the sample goes to the ten largest clones. Sequencing was carried out using peripheral blood. Receptor source: a woman in her sixties or seventies with COVID-19, enrolled during active disease.

The rearrangement joins TRBV18 to TRBJ2-1; 8 bases are shared with TRBD1. Losses at the gene ends were 2 bases for V and 7 bases for J; bases not matched to a gene: 4. The length of the CDR3 is 14 residues. The V gene's germline CDR1 is KGHSH and CDR2 LQKENI. CDR3 in DNA: TGTGCCAGCTCACCAAGGACAGGGCGGAATGAGCAGTTCTTC. Translating gives CASSPRTGRNEQFF. Full variable domain (remainder filled in from reference TRBV18 and TRBJ2-1): NAGVMQNPRHLVRRRGQEARLRCSPMKGHSHVYWYRQLPEEGLKFMVYLQKENIIDESGMPKERFSAEFPKEGPSILRIQQVVRGDSAAYFCASSPRTGRNEQFFGPGTRLTVL.

V is TRBV5-6 and J is TRBJ1-4; 7 bases align to TRBD1. Germline V gene sequence: CDR1 SGHDT, CDR2 YYEEEE. This CDR3 region has 14 residues. Germline trimming cut 4 bases from V and 8 bases from J; bases unmatched to any gene: 8. CDR3: CASSQGQWGEKLFF. CDR3 nucleotide sequence: TGTGCCAGCAGCCAGGGACAGTGGGGAGAAAAACTGTTTTTT.

V usage is TRBV24-1 and J usage is TRBJ1-4, with D unresolved. Germline-derived CDR1 and CDR2 are KGHDR and SFDVKD. The CDR3 runs 15 residues. V dropped 2 bases and J dropped 3 bases, with 9 bases sitting between them. CDR3 bases: TGTGCCACCAGTGATTCGCGGGATCCTAATGAAAAACTGTTTTTT. The encoded protein is CATSDSRDPNEKLFF.

This chain joins TRBV6-5 and TRBJ2-5, with 9 bases aligning to TRBD2. Trimming cost V 0 bases and J 2 bases; bases outside gene matches: 4. The length of the CDR3 is 16 residues. The germline CDR1 and CDR2 sequences are MNHEY and SVGAGI. The DNA of the CDR3 is TGTGCCAGCAGTTACTCGATTGCGGGGGGGCAAGAGACCCAGTACTTC. It is translated as CASSYSIAGGQETQYF.

The chain joins TRBV2 to TRBJ1-2; a possible D gene is TRBD1 (6 bases). CDR1 SNHLY and CDR2 FYNNEI come from the germline V gene. V was cut by 1 base and J by 2 bases, with 8 bases left in between. CDR3 size: 14 residues. As DNA, the CDR3 is TGTGCCAGCAGTGAAGTCAGGGGAAACTATGGCTACACCTTC. Translation gives CASSEVRGNYGYTF. Filled out from reference TRBV2 and TRBJ1-2, the complete variable domain reads EPEVTQTPSHQVTQMGQEVILRCVPISNHLYFYWYRQILGQKVEFLVSFYNNEISEKSEIFDDQFSVERPDGSNFTLKIRSTKLEDSAMYFCASSEVRGNYGYTFGSGTRLTVV.

The rearrangement links TRBV29-1 to TRBJ1-2; 12 bases match TRBD1. J gave up 3 bases and V 5 bases, and 10 bases lay outside the gene matches. Germline V CDR1 and CDR2: SQVTM, ANQGSEA. The CDR3 covers 16 residues. The CDR3 reads CSVPVLGQGADYGYTF. In DNA, the CDR3 is TGCAGCGTTCCCGTCCTGGGACAGGGGGCGGACTATGGCTACACCTTC.

This chain joins TRBV13 and TRBJ1-6, with a tentative D call TRBD1 (5 bases). Deletions cut 5 bases from V and 0 bases from J, with 8 bases between. In germline, CDR1 is PRHDT, CDR2 FYEKMQ (reference sequence). The CDR3 consists of 15 residues. CDR3 nucleotides: TGTGCCAGCAGCGGGGGGAGCTCCTATAATTCACCCCTCCACTTT. Amino acid sequence: CASSGGSSYNSPLHF.

This clone was observed a few times. The rearrangement uses TRBV2 and TRBJ2-7; weak D call: TRBD2 (5 bases). Germline V gene lookup returns CDR1 SNHLY and CDR2 FYNNEI. The CDR3 has 11 residues. V dropped 8 bases and J dropped 7 bases, with 12 bases sitting between them. The CDR3 is CASGIWREQYF. In DNA, the CDR3 is TGTGCCAGCGGTATCTGGAGGGAGCAGTACTTC.

The J gene is TRBJ1-1, the V gene TRBV19, with D tentatively TRBD1 (5 bases). Trimming removed 4 bases from V and 4 bases from J, with 10 bases in between. The CDR3 length is 13 residues. The germline V gene has CDR1 LNHDA and CDR2 SQIVND (reference sequence). The CDR3 DNA reads as TGTGCCAGTAGTACCCGGGGGATCACTGAAGCTTTCTTT. This encodes CASSTRGITEAFF.

This chain connects TRBV4-1 to TRBJ1-5; D call uncertain. This CDR3 contains 17 residues. V shed 1 base and J shed 1 base, with 14 bases lying between them. From germline, CDR1 is MGHRA and CDR2 YSYEKL. CDR3 nucleotides: TGCGCCAGCAGCCAAGGGGCCACCCACGGAAGCAATCAGCCCCAGCATTTT. Its translation: CASSQGATHGSNQPQHF.

V gene TRBV29-1 combines with J gene TRBJ2-2, with TRBD1 matching 10 bases. With V trimmed by 7 bases and J by 5 bases, 10 bases remained unmatched. CDR3 size: 15 residues. From germline, CDR1 is SQVTM and CDR2 ANQGSEA. The CDR3 region has the DNA TGCAGCGCAGGCGGACAGGGGGTTTCGACCGGGGAGCTGTTTTTT. As protein: CSAGGQGVSTGELFF.

J is TRBJ1-2 and V is TRBV6-1; D ambiguous. The ends were cut back, 3 bases at V and 3 bases at J, with 5 bases in the middle. This CDR3 is built from 12 residues. The germline V gene has CDR1 MNHNS and CDR2 SASEGT. CDR3 residues: CASSEGDYGYTF. The CDR3 region has the DNA TGTGCCAGCAGTGAGGGCGACTATGGCTACACCTTC.

This sequence joins TRBV29-1 and TRBJ1-3, with D possibly being TRBD1 (5 bases). V was pared by 5 bases and J by 3 bases, with 20 bases between. This CDR3 region has 16 residues. Germline assignment: CDR1 SQVTM and CDR2 ANQGSEA. The CDR3 coding sequence is TGCAGCGTTAGCCAGAAACGGGGGACGGTTGGAAACACCATATATTTT. This sequence encodes CSVSQKRGTVGNTIYF.

This chain uses TRBV9 with TRBJ2-2; 12 nucleotides match TRBD2. Germline V lookup: CDR1 SGDLS, CDR2 YYNGEE. The junction had 7 bases not matched to a gene; V was cut back by 0 bases and J by 4 bases. The CDR3 runs 18 residues. The DNA of the CDR3 is TGTGCCAGCAGCGTAGGGCTAGCGGGGGGGCGGCGCACCGGGGAGCTGTTTTTT. Its protein product is CASSVGLAGGRRTGELFF. The variable domain in full, with the rest retrieved from reference TRBV9 and TRBJ2-2, is DSGVTQTPKHLITATGQRVTLRCSPRSGDLSVYWYQQSLDQGLQFLIQYYNGEERAKGNILERFSAQQFPDLHSELNLSSLELGDSALYFCASSVGLAGGRRTGELFFGEGSRLTVL.

The chain is built from TRBV7-2 and TRBJ1-1; D ambiguous. Germline-derived CDR1 and CDR2 are SGHTA and FQGNSA. V was clipped by 5 bases and J by 5 bases, with 18 bases between them. CDR3 length: 15 residues. CDR3 DNA sequence: TGTGCCAGCAGCGTAATGACCGGGAGAGGAACTGAAGCTTTCTTT. This gives the protein CASSVMTGRGTEAFF.

The V and J genes are TRBV7-3 and TRBJ2-3, with 9 bases aligning to TRBD2. The CDR3 loop spans 16 amino acids. Germline trimming cut 2 bases from V and 4 bases from J; bases unmatched to any gene: 7. Germline CDR1 is SGHTA and CDR2 is FQGTGA. This CDR3 is CASSLPGGGAPDTQYF. DNA of the CDR3: TGTGCCAGCAGCTTACCGGGCGGGGGGGCCCCAGATACGCAGTATTTT.

This clone is a singleton in its sample. The chain joins TRBV19 to TRBJ1-2; 7 nucleotides align to TRBD1. Germline V gene sequence: CDR1 LNHDA, CDR2 SQIVND (reference sequence). Trimming cost V 5 bases and J 4 bases; bases outside gene matches: 10. The CDR3 runs 15 residues. The chain's CDR3 is CASSSQGQFAYGYTF. The CDR3, as DNA: TGTGCCAGTAGTTCACAGGGACAGTTCGCCTATGGCTACACCTTC. Based on the CDR3 plus reference TRBV19 and TRBJ1-2, the full variable domain is DGGITQSPKYLFRKEGQNVTLSCEQNLNHDAMYWYRQDPGQGLRLIYYSQIVNDFQKGDIAEGYSVSREKKESFPLTVTSAQKNPTAFYLCASSSQGQFAYGYTFGSGTRLTVV.

The chain is built from TRBV9 and TRBJ2-3; 10 bases align to TRBD2. Germline CDR1 reads SGDLS; CDR2 reads YYNGEE. CDR3 length: 17 amino acids. J gave up 2 bases and V 0 bases, and 6 bases lay outside the gene matches. The CDR3 DNA is TGTGCCAGCAGCGTAGGGCTCCTAGCGGGGGTCACAGATACGCAGTATTTT. Translation: CASSVGLLAGVTDTQYF.

This sequence joins TRBV28 and TRBJ1-5; 7 bases map to TRBD1. Per germline, CDR1 MDHEN and CDR2 SYDVKM. V lost 8 bases to trimming and J lost 2 bases; unmatched junction nucleotides: 18. The CDR3 loop spans 18 amino acids. CDR3 sequence reads: CASASSFAYRGGNQPQHF. CDR3 sequence (DNA): TGTGCCAGCGCGTCCTCTTTCGCCTACAGGGGTGGCAATCAGCCCCAGCATTTT.

V gene TRBV9 combines with J gene TRBJ2-3, with a tentative D call TRBD2 (6 bases). The ends were cut back, 0 bases at V and 1 base at J, with 15 bases in the middle. Germline loops: CDR1 SGDLS, CDR2 YYNGEE. There are 17 residues in the CDR3. The CDR3 DNA reads TGTGCCAGCAGCGTAGCTCGAGGAGGGTTAGGCACAGATACGCAGTATTTT. Translation gives CASSVARGGLGTDTQYF.

This sequence joins TRBV5-1 and TRBJ1-2; D is unresolved. V was pared by 0 bases and J by 3 bases, with 9 bases between. This CDR3 spans 14 amino acids. CDR1 and CDR2 (germline): SGHRS, YFSETQ. The CDR3 here is CASSLAPGDYGYTF. For the CDR3, the DNA is TGCGCCAGCAGCTTGGCCCCGGGTGACTATGGCTACACCTTC. The variable domain in full, with the rest retrieved from reference TRBV5-1 and TRBJ1-2, is KAGVTQTPRYLIKTRGQQVTLSCSPISGHRSVSWYQQTPGQGLQFLFEYFSETQRNKGNFPGRFSGRQFSNSRSEMNVSTLELGDSALYLCASSLAPGDYGYTFGSGTRLTVV.

This clone was seen just once. The chain couples TRBV2 to TRBJ1-2, with 7 bases lining up with TRBD1. With V trimmed by 6 bases and J by 8 bases, 12 bases remained unmatched. The CDR3 is 14 residues long. Per the germline V gene, CDR1 is SNHLY and CDR2 is FYNNEI. The CDR3 sequence is CASRRGQASGGYTF. The CDR3, as DNA: TGTGCCAGCAGGCGCGGACAGGCCTCTGGAGGCTACACCTTC.

The chain is built from TRBV6-2 or TRBV6-3 and TRBJ1-5, with D tentatively TRBD1 (5 bases). The CDR3 length is 14 residues. The germline V gene has CDR1 MNHEY and CDR2 SVGEGT. V was cut by 5 bases and J by 3 bases, with 11 bases left in between. CDR3 sequence reads: CASSLTGTNQPQHF. The CDR3 DNA reads as TGTGCCAGCAGTCTTACAGGTACCAATCAGCCCCAGCATTTT.